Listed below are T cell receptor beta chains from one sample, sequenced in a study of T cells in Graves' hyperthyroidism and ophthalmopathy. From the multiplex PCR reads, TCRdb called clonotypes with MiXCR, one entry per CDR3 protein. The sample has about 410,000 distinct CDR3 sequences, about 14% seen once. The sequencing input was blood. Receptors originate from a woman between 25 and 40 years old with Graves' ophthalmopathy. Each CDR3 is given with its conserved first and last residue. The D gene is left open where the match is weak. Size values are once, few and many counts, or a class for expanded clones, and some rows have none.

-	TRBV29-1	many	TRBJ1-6	TGCAGCGTCCGAACGGACAGCCGGAATTCACCCCTCCACTTT	CSVRTDSRNSPLHF
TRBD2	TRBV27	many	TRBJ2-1	TGTGCCAGCAGTCGACTAGCGGATGAGCAGTTCTTC	CASSRLADEQFF
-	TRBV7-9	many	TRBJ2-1	TGTGCCAGCAGCGCCCGCACCACCCATGAGTCCGATGAGCAGTTCTTC	CASSARTTHESDEQFF
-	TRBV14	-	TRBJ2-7	TGTGCCAGCAGCCACCTATCAGGAAAACGGCCCTACGAGCAGTACTTC	CASSHLSGKRPYEQYF
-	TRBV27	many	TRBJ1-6	TGTGCCAGCAGTTTAGGGCAGGCTAATTCACCCCTCCACTTT	CASSLGQANSPLHF
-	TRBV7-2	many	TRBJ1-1	TGTGCCAGCAGCTTTAGCGGTGGGCCCCTGAACACTGAAGCTTTCTTT	CASSFSGGPLNTEAFF
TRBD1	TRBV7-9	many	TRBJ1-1	TGTGCCAGCAGCTACCGGACAGGGAGAGTGAACACTGAAGCTTTCTTT	CASSYRTGRVNTEAFF
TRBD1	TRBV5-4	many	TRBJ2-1	TGTGCCAGCAGCCTGGACAGGCCCTACAATGAGCAGTTCTTC	CASSLDRPYNEQFF
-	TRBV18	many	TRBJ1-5	TGTGCCAGCTCACCTTACATCGATCAGCCCCAGCATTTT	CASSPYIDQPQHF
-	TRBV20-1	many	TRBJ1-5	TGCAGTGCCCGAGTTCCGGGTGTAAGGGAGCCCCAGCATTTT	CSARVPGVREPQHF
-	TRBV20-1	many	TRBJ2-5	TGCAGTGCTAGAGGGGCCCAGGGGAAGGGAGAGACCCAGTACTTC	CSARGAQGKGETQYF
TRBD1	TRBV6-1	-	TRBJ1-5	TGTGCCAGCAGTGAATTGGGGACAGGGGGCTTTAGCAATCAGCCCCAGCATTTT	CASSELGTGGFSNQPQHF
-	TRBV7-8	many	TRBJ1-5	TGTGCCAGCAGCTTAGAGGGGGGTCAGCCCCAGCATTTT	CASSLEGGQPQHF
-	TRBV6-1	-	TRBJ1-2	TGTGCCAGCAGTGAAAGGCCAGGGGTTTACTATGGCTACACCTTC	CASSERPGVYYGYTF
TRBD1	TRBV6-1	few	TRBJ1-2	TGTGCCAGCAGCCGGACAGGGATTCCGTATGGCTACACCTTC	CASSRTGIPYGYTF
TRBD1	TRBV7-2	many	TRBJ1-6	TGTGCCAGCAGCTTCTACTCGACAGGGTATAATTCACCCCTCCACTTT	CASSFYSTGYNSPLHF
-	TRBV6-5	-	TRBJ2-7	TGTGCCAGCAGTTCCCTCGGGGGCGGCTACGAGCAGTACTTC	CASSSLGGGYEQYF
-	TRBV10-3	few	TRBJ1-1	TGTGCCGTAACCGGGACAACGAACACTGAAGCTTTCTTT	CAVTGTTNTEAFF
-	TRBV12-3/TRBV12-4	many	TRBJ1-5	TGTGCCAGCGGACGGCAGTATCAGCCCCAGCATTTT	CASGRQYQPQHF
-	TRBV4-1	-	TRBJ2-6	TGCGCCAGCAGCCAAGCGGCACAACAATACTCTGGGGCCAACGTCCTGACTTTC	CASSQAAQQYSGANVLTF
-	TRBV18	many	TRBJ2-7	TGTGCCAGCTCACTCCAACCCCCCGAGACAGGATATTACGAGCAGTACTTC	CASSLQPPETGYYEQYF
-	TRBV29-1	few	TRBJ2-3	TGCAGCGTTGACGGGGCCGAGGAGGGCACAGATACGCAGTATTTT	CSVDGAEEGTDTQYF
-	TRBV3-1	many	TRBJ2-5	TGTGCCAGCAGCGCAAGAATGGGGGAGACCCAGTACTTC	CASSARMGETQYF
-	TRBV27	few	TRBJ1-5	TGTGCCAGCAGGGGACGGCGGGGAGATCAGCCCCAGCATTTT	CASRGRRGDQPQHF
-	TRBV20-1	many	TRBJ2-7	TGCAGTGCTAGAGATCGAATCGTCGCAACCTACGAGCAGTACTTC	CSARDRIVATYEQYF
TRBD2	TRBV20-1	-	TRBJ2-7	TGCAGTGCTGGGGGAGCGGGGGTCGTAACCTACGAGCAGTACTTC	CSAGGAGVVTYEQYF
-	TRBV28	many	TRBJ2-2	TGTGCCAGCAATAAAGGGGTCTCTACCGGGGAGCTGTTTTTT	CASNKGVSTGELFF
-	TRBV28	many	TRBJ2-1	TGTGCCAGCAGCCTACCCGGCGATGAGCAGTTCTTC	CASSLPGDEQFF
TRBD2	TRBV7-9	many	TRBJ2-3	TGTGCCAGCACCCTGGGACTAGCGGACACAGATACGCAGTATTTT	CASTLGLADTDTQYF
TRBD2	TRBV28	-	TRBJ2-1	TGTGCCAGCAGTTCCGGGACTAGCGGGGGGTACAATGAGCAGTTCTTC	CASSSGTSGGYNEQFF
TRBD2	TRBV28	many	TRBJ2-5	TGTGCCAGCAGCTGGGGGGGGAGCAAAGAGACCCAGTACTTC	CASSWGGSKETQYF
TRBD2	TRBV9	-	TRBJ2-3	TGTGCCAGCAGCTTAAGACTAGCGGGGGTTGTGGATACGCAGTATTTT	CASSLRLAGVVDTQYF
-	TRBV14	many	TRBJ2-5	TGTGCCAGCAGCCAGCGGCAGGGTATCCCGCAAGAGACCCAGTACTTC	CASSQRQGIPQETQYF
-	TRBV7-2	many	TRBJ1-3	TGTGCCAGCAGGGAGGGGGGTGGAAACACCATATATTTT	CASREGGGNTIYF
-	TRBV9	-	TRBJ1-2	TGTGCCAGCAGCGAGGGAGTTGGCTACACCTTC	CASSEGVGYTF
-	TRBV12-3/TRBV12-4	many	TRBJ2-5	TGTGCCAGCAGTTTAGACCAGATGACCGGGGGTAGCCAGTACTTC	CASSLDQMTGGSQYF
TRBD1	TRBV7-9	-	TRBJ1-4	TGTGCCAGCAGCTTTTCAGGGACAGGGGGCACCTTTGGAGAAAAACTGTTTTTT	CASSFSGTGGTFGEKLFF
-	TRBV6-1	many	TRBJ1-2	TGTGCCAGCAGTGCTCCCCAGGGTTTAGCTAACTATGGCTACACCTTC	CASSAPQGLANYGYTF
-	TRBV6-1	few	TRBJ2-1	TGTGCCAGCAGTCCCTCCCGAGGGCCTGTATACAATGAGCAGTTCTTC	CASSPSRGPVYNEQFF
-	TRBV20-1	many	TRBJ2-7	TGCAGTGCTAGTGACCTAGGGACCTCCTTGGAGCAGTACTTC	CSASDLGTSLEQYF
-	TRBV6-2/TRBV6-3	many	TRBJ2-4	TGTGCCAGCAGCTCCAGCGCGGGAATCGCCAAAAACATTCAGTACTTC	CASSSSAGIAKNIQYF
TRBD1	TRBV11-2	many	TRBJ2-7	TGTGCCAGCAGCTGGGACAGCTACGAGCAGTACTTC	CASSWDSYEQYF
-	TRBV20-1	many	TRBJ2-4	TGCAGTGCTAGAGAAAACAGGGCCCCTGGTTCCAAAAACATTCAGTACTTC	CSARENRAPGSKNIQYF
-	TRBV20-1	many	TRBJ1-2	TGCAGTGCCGCCTCTGGGGGACGGTCCTATGGCTACACCTTC	CSAASGGRSYGYTF
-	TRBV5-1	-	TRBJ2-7	TGCGCCAGCAGCCCGAACCAGGTGAGGAGCTCCTACGAGCAGTACTTC	CASSPNQVRSSYEQYF
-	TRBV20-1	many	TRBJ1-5	TGCAGTGCTAGATGGGCTCCTAATCAGCCCCAGCATTTT	CSARWAPNQPQHF
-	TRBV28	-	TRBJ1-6	TGTGCCAGCAGCTCCACGATTTATTCACCCCTCCACTTT	CASSSTIYSPLHF
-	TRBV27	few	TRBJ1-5	TGTGCCAGCAGTTTAACCGACAGGAGAGATCAGCCCCAGCATTTT	CASSLTDRRDQPQHF
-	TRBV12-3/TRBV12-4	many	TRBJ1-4	TGTGCCAGCAGTCCCGAGGAGGGTGAAAAACTGTTTTTT	CASSPEEGEKLFF
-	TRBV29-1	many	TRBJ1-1	TGCAGCGTTGGGGGCACAGCGAACACTGAAGCTTTCTTT	CSVGGTANTEAFF
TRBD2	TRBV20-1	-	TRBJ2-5	TGCAGTGCTCCTGGACTAGCTTCCGGAGAGACCCAGTACTTC	CSAPGLASGETQYF
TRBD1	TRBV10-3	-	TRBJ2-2	TGTGCCATCAGTGACCACCTTGGACAGGGGTTAGTGCTGTTTTTT	CAISDHLGQGLVLFF
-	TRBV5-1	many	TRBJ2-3	TGCGCCAGCAGCCCACCGGATATCACAGATACGCAGTATTTT	CASSPPDITDTQYF
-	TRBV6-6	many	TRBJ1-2	TGTGCCAGCAGTTACCAGAGTAATGGGGCCGATGGCTACACCTTC	CASSYQSNGADGYTF
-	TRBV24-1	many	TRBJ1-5	TGTGCCACCAGTGATGGCAATCAGCCCCAGCATTTT	CATSDGNQPQHF
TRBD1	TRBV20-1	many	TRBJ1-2	TGCAGTGCCGCTCCACAAGGACAGGGTTGGGACTATGGCTACACCTTC	CSAAPQGQGWDYGYTF
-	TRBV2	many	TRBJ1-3	TGTGCCAGCAGCCTATCGAGCTCTGGAAACACCATATATTTT	CASSLSSSGNTIYF